Shown below are 21 T cell receptor beta chains from a single sample sequenced in a study of shared clonotypes between healthy human individuals. Clones were read by immunoSEQ multiplex PCR, and TCRdb kept only the in-frame ones, dropping some. The data show some 1.5 million clones, with around 98% seen just once and around 0.47% held by the top ten. Sequenced: naive CD4+ T cells sorted from blood. Subset defined: CD45RA+ positively selected. The source of these receptors is a man aged 25 to 40 in good health.

The rearrangement uses TRBV25-1 and TRBJ1-3; TRBD1 might be the D (5 bases). The CDR3 totals 17 residues. Looked up from germline, CDR1 is MGHDK and CDR2 is SYGVNS. Trimming stripped 2 bases from V and 0 bases from J, with 14 bases between. The CDR3 sequence is CASSELLRGLSGNTIYF. For the CDR3, the DNA is TGTGCCAGCAGTGAACTACTTAGGGGCCTCTCTGGAAACACCATATATTTT.

The chain employs TRBV29-1 and TRBJ1-2, with TRBD1 identical over 9 bases. Germline lookup yields CDR1 SQVTM and CDR2 ANQGSEA. CDR3 size: 12 residues. V gave up 7 bases and J gave up 4 bases; unmatched junction bases: 4. CDR3 nucleotides: TGCAGCGCAGGACAGGGGTCCTATGGCTACACCTTC. Its translation: CSAGQGSYGYTF.

The chain is built from TRBV18 and TRBJ1-1; TRBD1 agrees at 7 bases. Germline trimming cut 4 bases from V and 1 base from J; bases unmatched to any gene: 9. This CDR3 region has 16 residues. Germline loops: CDR1 KGHSH, CDR2 LQKENI. The CDR3, as DNA: TGTGCCAGCTCACGACTACAGGGGAGTTCGAACACTGAAGCTTTCTTT. Translation: CASSRLQGSSNTEAFF. Supplemented by reference TRBV18 and TRBJ1-1, the full variable domain reads NAGVMQNPRHLVRRRGQEARLRCSPMKGHSHVYWYRQLPEEGLKFMVYLQKENIIDESGMPKERFSAEFPKEGPSILRIQQVVRGDSAAYFCASSRLQGSSNTEAFFGQGTRLTVV.

Details on this clone: Other DNA sequences in the same sample also yield this CDR3. The chain has TRBV5-1 and TRBJ2-5, with no clear D. Germline V CDR1 and CDR2: SGHRS, YFSETQ. CDR3 size: 12 residues. V lost 0 bases, J lost 1 base, and 1 base lay in between. Here the CDR3 reads CASSLVQETQYF. Here the CDR3 DNA reads TGCGCCAGCAGCTTGGTCCAAGAGACCCAGTACTTC. Supplemented by reference TRBV5-1 and TRBJ2-5, the full variable domain reads KAGVTQTPRYLIKTRGQQVTLSCSPISGHRSVSWYQQTPGQGLQFLFEYFSETQRNKGNFPGRFSGRQFSNSRSEMNVSTLELGDSALYLCASSLVQETQYFGPGTRLLVL.

This sequence joins TRBV18 and TRBJ2-3; 10 bases align to TRBD2. Trimming at V came to 3 bases and at J to 3 bases, leaving 12 bases not matched to a gene. The germline V gene has CDR1 KGHSH and CDR2 LQKENI. The CDR3 spans 18 residues. CDR3 region: CASSPWTSGGGGTDTQYF. CDR3 in DNA: TGTGCCAGCTCACCGTGGACTAGCGGAGGAGGTGGGACAGATACGCAGTATTTT.

The chain couples TRBV6-5 to TRBJ2-3; 7 nucleotides agree with TRBD2. Germline trimming cut 6 bases from V and 4 bases from J; bases unmatched to any gene: 4. Germline lookup yields CDR1 MNHEY and CDR2 SVGAGI. The CDR3 loop spans 13 amino acids. The CDR3 nucleotides are TGTGCCAGCAGACGGACTAGTTCAGATACGCAGTATTTT. This sequence encodes CASRRTSSDTQYF.

CDR3 sequence (DNA): TGTGCCAGCAGCTTAGTAGCCTCTTCAGAGACCCAGTACTTC. The encoded protein is CASSLVASSETQYF. This chain uses TRBV7-6 with TRBJ2-5; D gene uncertain. CDR1 is SGHVS and CDR2 is FNYEAQ in the germline V gene. Deletions cut 1 base from V and 4 bases from J, with 10 bases between. The CDR3 sequence is 14 residues long.

The J gene is TRBJ2-7, the V gene TRBV14, with a possible D match to TRBD1 (6 bases). The ends were cut back, 3 bases at V and 2 bases at J, with 11 bases in the middle. The CDR3 has 14 residues. Per germline, CDR1 SGHDN and CDR2 FVKESK. Here the CDR3 DNA reads TGTGCCAGCAGCCACAGGGGAAATCCCTACGAGCAGTACTTC. This sequence encodes CASSHRGNPYEQYF.

For this clone: The sample contains more than one DNA sequence encoding this CDR3. The chain is built from TRBV28 and TRBJ1-2; D is undetermined. The CDR3 runs 12 residues. Trimming stripped 6 bases from V and 8 bases from J, with 13 bases between. The germline V gene has CDR1 MDHEN and CDR2 SYDVKM. The chain's CDR3 is CASSLNLGGYTF. The CDR3 region has the DNA TGTGCCAGCAGCTTGAACTTGGGAGGCTACACCTTC.

V usage is TRBV7-3 and J usage is TRBJ2-7; 8 nucleotides match TRBD1. CDR3 length equals 13 residues. Germline CDR1 SGHTA, CDR2 FQGTGA. V gave up 5 bases and J gave up 5 bases; unmatched junction bases: 5. The CDR3 spells CASSGRGRDEQYF. The CDR3 DNA reads TGTGCCAGCAGCGGCAGGGGGCGGGACGAGCAGTACTTC. Full variable domain (rest looked up from reference TRBV7-3 and TRBJ2-7): GAGVSQTPSNKVTEKGKYVELRCDPISGHTALYWYRQSLGQGPEFLIYFQGTGAADDSGLPNDRFFAVRPEGSVSTLKIQRTERGDSAVYLCASSGRGRDEQYFGPGTRLTVT.

The chain couples TRBV28 to TRBJ1-1; TRBD1 might be the D (6 bases). The CDR3 runs 17 residues. Germline V CDR1 and CDR2: MDHEN, SYDVKM. With 5 bases removed from V and 0 bases from J, the gap between germline ends came to 19 bases. DNA of the CDR3: TGTGCCAGCAGTCGATCTTACAGGGTCCTGGTGAACACTGAAGCTTTCTTT. This codes for CASSRSYRVLVNTEAFF. Complete variable domain (other parts from reference TRBV28 and TRBJ1-1): DVKVTQSSRYLVKRTGEKVFLECVQDMDHENMFWYRQDPGLGLRLIYFSYDVKMKEKGDIPEGYSVSREKKERFSLILESASTNQTSMYLCASSRSYRVLVNTEAFFGQGTRLTVV.

The chain carries TRBV11-3 and TRBJ2-7, with a weak D call TRBD1 (5 bases). CDR1 SGHNT and CDR2 YENEEA come from the germline V gene. V was shortened by 2 bases and J by 6 bases, with 14 bases between the two germline ends. This CDR3 has 14 amino acids. Written as DNA, the CDR3 is TGTGCCAGCAGCTTAACCCATCTTAGGGGCGAGCAGTACTTC. Its protein product is CASSLTHLRGEQYF.

The chain links TRBV5-1 to TRBJ2-1, with 7 bases matching TRBD2. Germline V gene data show CDR1 as SGHRS and CDR2 as YFSETQ. The CDR3 is 16 amino acids. Losses at the gene ends were 1 base for V and 12 bases for J; bases not matched to a gene: 16. As DNA, the CDR3 is TGCGCCAGCAGCTTGCTGTCCGGACTAGTGTTAACCGGGCAGTTCTTC. Residues: CASSLLSGLVLTGQFF.

The chain joins TRBV11-3 to TRBJ2-3; D may be TRBD2 (6 bases). The CDR3 totals 16 residues. CDR1 is SGHNT and CDR2 is YENEEA in the germline V gene. With 5 bases removed from V and 1 base from J, the gap between germline ends came to 16 bases. CDR3 nucleotide sequence: TGTGCCAGCAGCAACCCCCGGGACTCCGGCACAGATACGCAGTATTTT. It codes for CASSNPRDSGTDTQYF.

The rearrangement links TRBV18 to TRBJ1-1; D is undetermined. V dropped 3 bases and J dropped 10 bases, with 18 bases sitting between them. CDR1 is KGHSH, CDR2 LQKENI, per germline. The CDR3 is 14 residues long. In DNA, the CDR3 is TGTGCCAGCTCACCCCCGGATCAGGAAATGGGAGCTTTCTTT. Translated, it gives CASSPPDQEMGAFF.

The chain links TRBV18 to TRBJ2-3; D is tentatively TRBD1 or TRBD2 (5 bases each). CDR1 is KGHSH and CDR2 is LQKENI in the germline V gene. Trimming took 2 bases from V and 2 from J, leaving 14 bases between them. There are 16 residues in the CDR3. The CDR3 reads CASSPGRTGTTDTQYF. The CDR3 nucleotides are TGTGCCAGCTCACCAGGGAGAACGGGGACCACAGATACGCAGTATTTT. Looking up the rest from reference TRBV18 and TRBJ2-3 gives the full variable domain: NAGVMQNPRHLVRRRGQEARLRCSPMKGHSHVYWYRQLPEEGLKFMVYLQKENIIDESGMPKERFSAEFPKEGPSILRIQQVVRGDSAAYFCASSPGRTGTTDTQYFGPGTRLTVL.

This clone was detected only once. The CDR3 sequence: CASSNSGRETQYF. The CDR3 DNA reads TGTGCCAGCAGTAATAGCGGGAGAGAGACCCAGTACTTC. The chain uses TRBV7-9 and TRBJ2-5, with 9 bases aligning to TRBD2. This CDR3 comprises 13 residues. Germline CDR1 reads SEHNR; CDR2 reads FQNEAQ (reference sequence). V lost 6 bases, J lost 4 bases, and 3 bases stayed unmatched.

The chain couples TRBV15 to TRBJ1-5, with a tentative D call TRBD1 (5 bases). V was trimmed by 3 bases and J by 0 bases, leaving 6 bases between them. In germline, CDR1 is LNHNV, CDR2 YYDKDF (reference sequence). CDR3 length equals 14 residues. CDR3 amino acids: CATSSRVSNQPQHF. The DNA of the CDR3 is TGTGCCACCAGCAGCAGGGTTAGCAATCAGCCCCAGCATTTT. Together with reference TRBV15 and TRBJ1-5, the CDR3 gives the full variable domain: DAMVIQNPRYQVTQFGKPVTLSCSQTLNHNVMYWYQQKSSQAPKLLFHYYDKDFNNEADTPDNFQSRRPNTSFCFLDIRSPGLGDTAMYLCATSSRVSNQPQHFGDGTRLSIL.

V gene TRBV12-5 combines with J gene TRBJ2-4; 9 nucleotides agree with TRBD1. This CDR3 has 18 amino acids. V lost 8 bases to trimming and J lost 2 bases; unmatched junction nucleotides: 16. The germline V gene encodes CDR1 LGHNT and CDR2 FRNRAP. For the CDR3, the DNA is TGTGCTAGTACCCACCGGGACAGGGTTGACTCAACCAAAAACATTCAGTACTTC. This sequence encodes CASTHRDRVDSTKNIQYF.

V gene TRBV4-1 combines with J gene TRBJ2-1; D ambiguous. Germline V gene lookup returns CDR1 MGHRA and CDR2 YSYEKL. The CDR3 covers 16 residues. Trimming shortened V by 1 base and J by 2 bases, and 12 bases separated the two germline ends. The CDR3 loop reads CASSQVGKTPYNEQFF. CDR3 sequence (DNA): TGCGCCAGCAGCCAAGTGGGGAAAACACCCTACAATGAGCAGTTCTTC.

The chain carries TRBV5-1 and TRBJ2-5; no clear D. This CDR3 has 14 amino acids. Trimming left V 0 bases short and J 5 bases short, with 11 bases between. CDR1 SGHRS and CDR2 YFSETQ come from the germline V gene. This CDR3 reads CASSLGRSWETQYF. DNA of the CDR3: TGCGCCAGCAGCTTGGGAAGGTCTTGGGAGACCCAGTACTTC.